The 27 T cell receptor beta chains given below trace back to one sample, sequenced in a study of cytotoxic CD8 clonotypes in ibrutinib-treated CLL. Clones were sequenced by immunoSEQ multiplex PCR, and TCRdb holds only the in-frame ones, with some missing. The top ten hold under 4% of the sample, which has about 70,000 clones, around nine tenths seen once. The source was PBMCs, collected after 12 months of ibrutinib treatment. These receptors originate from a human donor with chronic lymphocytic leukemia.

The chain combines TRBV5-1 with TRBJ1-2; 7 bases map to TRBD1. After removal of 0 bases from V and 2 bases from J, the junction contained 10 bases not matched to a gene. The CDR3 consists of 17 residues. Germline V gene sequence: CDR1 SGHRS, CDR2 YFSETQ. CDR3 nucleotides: TGCGCCAGCAGCTTGGACCTGTACAGGGGATCAAACTATGGCTACACCTTC. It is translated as CASSLDLYRGSNYGYTF.

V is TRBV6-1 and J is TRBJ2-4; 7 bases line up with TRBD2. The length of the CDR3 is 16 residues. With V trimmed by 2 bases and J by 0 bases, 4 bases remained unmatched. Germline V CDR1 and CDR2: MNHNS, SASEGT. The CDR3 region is CASSEREGLAKNIQYF. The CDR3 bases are TGTGCCAGCAGTGAAAGGGAGGGGCTAGCCAAAAACATTCAGTACTTC.

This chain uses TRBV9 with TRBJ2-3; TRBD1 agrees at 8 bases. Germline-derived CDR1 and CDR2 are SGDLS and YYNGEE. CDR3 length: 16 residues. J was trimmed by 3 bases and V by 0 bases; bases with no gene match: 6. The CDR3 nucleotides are TGTGCCAGCAGCGTAGGAGGACAGGGTATTACAGATACGCAGTATTTT. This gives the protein CASSVGGQGITDTQYF.

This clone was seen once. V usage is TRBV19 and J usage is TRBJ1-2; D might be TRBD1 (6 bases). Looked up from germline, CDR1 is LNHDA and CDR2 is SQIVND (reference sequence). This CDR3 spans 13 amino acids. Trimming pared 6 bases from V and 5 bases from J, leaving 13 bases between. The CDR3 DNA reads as TGTGCCAGTAGACACACAGGGTGGTATGGCTACACCTTC. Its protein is CASRHTGWYGYTF.

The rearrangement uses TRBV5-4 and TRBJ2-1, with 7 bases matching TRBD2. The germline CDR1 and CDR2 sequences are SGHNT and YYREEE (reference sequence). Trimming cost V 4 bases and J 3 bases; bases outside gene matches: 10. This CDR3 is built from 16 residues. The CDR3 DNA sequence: TGTGCCAGCAGCCCAGGCGGCGGGAGAGACTACAATGAGCAGTTCTTC. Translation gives CASSPGGGRDYNEQFF.

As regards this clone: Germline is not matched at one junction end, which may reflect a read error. The CDR3 protein is CASSEALAGVGDMQYF. The CDR3 bases are TGTGCCAGCAGTGAAGCCTTAGCGGGAGTGGGGGATATGCAGTATTTT. This rearrangement joins TRBV6-1 to TRBJ2-3; 9 bases map to TRBD2. The CDR3 runs to 16 residues. CDR1 and CDR2 (germline): MNHNS, SASEGT.

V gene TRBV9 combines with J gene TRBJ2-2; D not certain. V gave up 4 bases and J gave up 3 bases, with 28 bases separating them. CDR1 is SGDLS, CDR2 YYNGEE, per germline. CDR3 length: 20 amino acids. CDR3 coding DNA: TGTGCCAGCAGCCCCGGCGTTGACAAGGGCTTATGGATTGACACCGGGGAGCTGTTTTTT. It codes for CASSPGVDKGLWIDTGELFF.

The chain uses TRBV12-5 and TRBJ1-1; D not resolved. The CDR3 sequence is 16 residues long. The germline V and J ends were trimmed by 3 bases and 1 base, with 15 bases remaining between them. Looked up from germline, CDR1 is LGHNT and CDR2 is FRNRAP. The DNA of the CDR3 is TGTGCTAGTGGTTTAACCTATACCCAGTCGAACACTGAAGCTTTCTTT. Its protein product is CASGLTYTQSNTEAFF.

The CDR3 DNA follows: TGTGCCAGCAGTTGGGGGACGAACACTGAAGCTTTCTTT. It specifies CASSWGTNTEAFF. The chain has TRBV28 and TRBJ1-1; D may be TRBD1 (5 bases). The germline V and J ends were trimmed by 4 bases and 1 base, with 7 bases remaining between them. Germline values: CDR1 MDHEN, CDR2 SYDVKM. This CDR3 has 13 amino acids.

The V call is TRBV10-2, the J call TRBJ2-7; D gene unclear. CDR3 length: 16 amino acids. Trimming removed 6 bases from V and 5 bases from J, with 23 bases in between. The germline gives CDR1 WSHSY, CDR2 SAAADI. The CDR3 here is CASRDSEENVPHEQYF. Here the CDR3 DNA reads TGCGCCAGCAGGGATTCCGAGGAAAACGTCCCTCACGAGCAGTACTTC.

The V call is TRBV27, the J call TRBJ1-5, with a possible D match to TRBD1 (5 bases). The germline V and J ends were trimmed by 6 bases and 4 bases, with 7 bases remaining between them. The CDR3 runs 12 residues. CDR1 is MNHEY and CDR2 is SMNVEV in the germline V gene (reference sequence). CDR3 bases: TGTGCCAGCAGGGGACCGAATCAGCCCCAGCATTTT. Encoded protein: CASRGPNQPQHF.

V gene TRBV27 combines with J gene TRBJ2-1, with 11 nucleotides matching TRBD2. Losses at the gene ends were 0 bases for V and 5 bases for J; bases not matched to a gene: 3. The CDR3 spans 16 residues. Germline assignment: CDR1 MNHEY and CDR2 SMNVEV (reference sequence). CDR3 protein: CASSLSSGRVHNEQFF. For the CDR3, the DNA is TGTGCCAGCAGTTTATCTAGCGGGAGGGTCCACAATGAGCAGTTCTTC.

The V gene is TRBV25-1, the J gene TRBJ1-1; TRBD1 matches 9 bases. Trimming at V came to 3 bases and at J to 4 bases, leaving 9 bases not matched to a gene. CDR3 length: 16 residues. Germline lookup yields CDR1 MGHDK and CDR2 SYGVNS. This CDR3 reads CASSEDRGWMGTEAFF. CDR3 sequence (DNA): TGTGCCAGCAGTGAGGACAGGGGATGGATGGGCACTGAAGCTTTCTTT. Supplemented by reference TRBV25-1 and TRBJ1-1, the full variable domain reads EADIYQTPRYLVIGTGKKITLECSQTMGHDKMYWYQQDPGMELHLIHYSYGVNSTEKGDLSSESTVSRIRTEHFPLTLESARPSHTSQYLCASSEDRGWMGTEAFFGQGTRLTVV.

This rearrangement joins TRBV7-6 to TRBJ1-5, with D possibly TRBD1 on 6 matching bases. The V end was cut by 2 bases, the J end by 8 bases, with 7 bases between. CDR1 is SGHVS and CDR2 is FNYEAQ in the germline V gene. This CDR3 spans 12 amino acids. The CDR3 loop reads CASSLPGEPQHF. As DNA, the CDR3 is TGTGCCAGCAGCTTACCAGGGGAGCCCCAGCATTTT.

CDR3 coding DNA: TGTGCCAGCAGCCCCCTACTAGCGGGAGAGCTCCTCGAGCAGTACTTC. Protein product: CASSPLLAGELLEQYF. The chain links TRBV11-3 to TRBJ2-7; 11 bases align to TRBD2. From germline, CDR1 is SGHNT and CDR2 YENEEA. The V segment lost 5 bases and the J segment 6 bases; nucleotides outside the gene matches: 12. The CDR3 runs 16 residues. Full variable domain (remainder filled in from reference TRBV11-3 and TRBJ2-7): EAGVVQSPRYKIIEKKQPVAFWCNPISGHNTLYWYLQNLGQGPELLIRYENEEAVDDSQLPKDRFSAERLKGVDSTLKIQPAELGDSAVYLCASSPLLAGELLEQYFGPGTRLTVT.

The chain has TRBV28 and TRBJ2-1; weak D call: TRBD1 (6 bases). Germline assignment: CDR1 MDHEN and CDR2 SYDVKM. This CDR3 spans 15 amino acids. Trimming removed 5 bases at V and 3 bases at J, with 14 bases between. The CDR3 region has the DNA TGTGCCAGCAGTGAAGCCAGGGGTATCTACAATGAGCAGTTCTTC. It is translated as CASSEARGIYNEQFF.

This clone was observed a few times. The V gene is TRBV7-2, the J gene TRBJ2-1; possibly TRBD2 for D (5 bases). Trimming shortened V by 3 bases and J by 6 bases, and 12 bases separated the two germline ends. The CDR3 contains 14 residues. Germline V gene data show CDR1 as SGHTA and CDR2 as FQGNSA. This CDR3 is CASSFDSSSNEQFF. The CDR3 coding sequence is TGTGCCAGCAGCTTTGATTCTAGCAGCAATGAGCAGTTCTTC.

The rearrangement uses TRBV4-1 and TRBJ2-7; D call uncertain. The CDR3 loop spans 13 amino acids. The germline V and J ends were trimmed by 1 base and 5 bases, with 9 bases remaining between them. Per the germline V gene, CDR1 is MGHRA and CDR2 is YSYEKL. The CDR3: CASSQVRENEQYF. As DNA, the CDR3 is TGCGCCAGCAGCCAAGTAAGGGAAAACGAGCAGTACTTC.

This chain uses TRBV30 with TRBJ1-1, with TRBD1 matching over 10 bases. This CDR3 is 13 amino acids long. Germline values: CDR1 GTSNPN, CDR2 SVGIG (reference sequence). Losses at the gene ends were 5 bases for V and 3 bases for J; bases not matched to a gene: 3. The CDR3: CAWDRGQDTEAFF. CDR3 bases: TGTGCCTGGGACAGGGGGCAAGACACTGAAGCTTTCTTT.

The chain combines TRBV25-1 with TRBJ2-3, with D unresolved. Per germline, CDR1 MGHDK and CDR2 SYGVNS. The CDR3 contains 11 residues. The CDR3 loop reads CASEGTDTQYF. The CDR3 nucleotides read TGTGCTAGTGAAGGGACAGATACGCAGTATTTT. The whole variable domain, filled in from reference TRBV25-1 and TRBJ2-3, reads EADIYQTPRYLVIGTGKKITLECSQTMGHDKMYWYQQDPGMELHLIHYSYGVNSTEKGDLSSESTVSRIRTEHFPLTLESARPSHTSQYLCASEGTDTQYFGPGTRLTVL.

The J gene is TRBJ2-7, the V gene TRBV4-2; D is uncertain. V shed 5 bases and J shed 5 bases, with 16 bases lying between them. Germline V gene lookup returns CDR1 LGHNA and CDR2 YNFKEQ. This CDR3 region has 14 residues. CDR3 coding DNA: TGTGCCAGCAGCTTAGTATCTGGAGACCACGAGCAGTACTTC. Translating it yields CASSLVSGDHEQYF.

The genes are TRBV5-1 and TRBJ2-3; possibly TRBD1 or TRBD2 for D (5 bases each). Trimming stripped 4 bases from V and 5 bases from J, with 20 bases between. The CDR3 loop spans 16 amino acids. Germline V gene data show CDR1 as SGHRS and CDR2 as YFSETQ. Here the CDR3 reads CASSPSLGEPQDTQYF. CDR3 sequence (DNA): TGCGCCAGCAGCCCCAGCTTAGGGGAGCCTCAAGATACGCAGTATTTT. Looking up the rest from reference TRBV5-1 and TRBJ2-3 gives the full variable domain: KAGVTQTPRYLIKTRGQQVTLSCSPISGHRSVSWYQQTPGQGLQFLFEYFSETQRNKGNFPGRFSGRQFSNSRSEMNVSTLELGDSALYLCASSPSLGEPQDTQYFGPGTRLTVL.

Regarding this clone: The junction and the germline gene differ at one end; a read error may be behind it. The CDR3 sequence is CASSFGTGSGTEAFF. CDR3 nucleotides: TGTGCTAGCAGCTTTGGAACAGGCAGTGGCACTGAAGCTTTCTTT. V usage is TRBV7-9 and J usage is TRBJ1-1; tentative D call: TRBD1 (5 bases). The CDR3 is 15 residues long. Germline assignment: CDR1 SEHNR and CDR2 FQNEAQ (reference sequence).

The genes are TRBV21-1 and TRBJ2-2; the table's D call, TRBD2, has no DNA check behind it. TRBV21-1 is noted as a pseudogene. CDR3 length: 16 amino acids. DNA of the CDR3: TGTGCCAGCATACCGACTAGCGGGAGGAACACCGGGGAGCTGTTTTTT. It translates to CASIPTSGRNTGELFF.

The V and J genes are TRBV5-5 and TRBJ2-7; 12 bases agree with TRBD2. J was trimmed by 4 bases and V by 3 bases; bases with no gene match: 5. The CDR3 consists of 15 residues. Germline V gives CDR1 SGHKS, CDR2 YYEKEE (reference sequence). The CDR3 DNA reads TGTGCCAGCAGCTCACTAGCGGGAGGACCTTACGAGCAGTACTTC. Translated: CASSSLAGGPYEQYF.

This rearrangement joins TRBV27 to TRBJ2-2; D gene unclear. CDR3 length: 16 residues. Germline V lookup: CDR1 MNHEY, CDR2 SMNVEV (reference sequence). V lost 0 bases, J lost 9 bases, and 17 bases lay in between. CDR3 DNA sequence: TGTGCCAGCAGTTTATCCTTGAGTTCAAGGGCAAGGGAGCTGTTTTTT. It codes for CASSLSLSSRARELFF.

CDR3 residues: CASSLRDRGPAEAFF. CDR3 nucleotides: TGCGCCAGCAGCCTTAGGGACAGGGGGCCGGCTGAAGCTTTCTTT. The chain links TRBV4-1 to TRBJ1-1, with 12 positions matching TRBD1. The length of the CDR3 is 15 residues. V was pared by 4 bases and J by 6 bases, with 6 bases of the junction left unmatched. Germline V gene data show CDR1 as MGHRA and CDR2 as YSYEKL.